These T cell receptor beta chains were read from a single sample in a study of T cell changes during pregnancy in multiple sclerosis. Measured with immunoSEQ multiplex PCR; TCRdb has only the in-frame clones, and not every one. This table has 55,000 to 80,000 clones, 90% appearing once. The material was peripheral blood, obtained after pregnancy. The receptors stem from a female donor in good health, enrolled as a control in a pregnancy study. CDR3s include the opening cysteine and the closing phenylalanine or tryptophan. Each record gives: D gene, V gene, clone size, J gene, CDR3 protein, CDR3 DNA. The D gene is left open where the match is weak. A row's size may be missing; if present it is once, few, many or a size class.

>TRBD2|TRBV19|NA|TRBJ2-3
CASSRTGTSPTDTQYF
TGTGCCAGTAGTCGAACCGGGACTAGCCCCACAGATACGCAGTATTTT
>NA|TRBV5-4|NA|TRBJ2-7
CASSRDSLNEQYF
TGTGCCAGCAGCCGCGACAGCCTAAACGAGCAGTACTTC
>NA|TRBV6-5|NA|TRBJ1-1
CASSYTTGNTEAFF
TGTGCCAGCAGTTACACGACGGGAAACACTGAAGCTTTCTTT
>TRBD2|TRBV10-3|NA|TRBJ2-7
CATRLAGSYEQYF
TGTGCCACCCGACTAGCGGGATCCTACGAGCAGTACTTC
>NA|TRBV5-5|NA|TRBJ2-2
CASSLVQSGELFF
TGTGCCAGCAGCTTGGTCCAGTCAGGGGAGCTGTTTTTT
>NA|TRBV7-6|NA|TRBJ1-5
CASRKGTSGQPQHF
TGTGCCAGCAGGAAGGGGACATCGGGTCAGCCCCAGCATTTT
>NA|TRBV6-5|NA|TRBJ1-5
CASSYGGPNQPQHF
TGTGCCAGCAGTTACGGGGGCCCCAATCAGCCCCAGCATTTT
>NA|TRBV27|NA|TRBJ1-1
CASSLSTLTEAFF
TGTGCCAGCAGTTTATCCACATTGACTGAAGCTTTCTTT
>NA|TRBV18|NA|TRBJ1-2
CASSPGPPGGNYGYTF
TGTGCCAGCTCACCGGGGCCGCCGGGAGGGAACTATGGCTACACCTTC
>TRBD1|TRBV18|NA|TRBJ2-7
CASSTGQGFYEQYF
TGTGCCAGCTCGACTGGACAGGGTTTCTACGAGCAGTACTTC
>TRBD1|TRBV4-3|NA|TRBJ2-7
CASSQETGQYEQYF
TGCGCCAGCAGCCAAGAGACAGGGCAATACGAGCAGTACTTC
>NA|TRBV5-8|few|TRBJ1-6
CASRLADNSPLHF
TGTGCCAGCAGGTTGGCGGATAATTCACCCCTCCACTTT
>NA|TRBV9|NA|TRBJ2-6
CASSVQSGANVLTF
TGTGCCAGCAGCGTACAATCCGGGGCCAACGTCCTGACTTTC
>NA|TRBV4-3|NA|TRBJ2-3
CASSQDYGFSTDTQYF
TGCGCCAGCAGCCAAGATTACGGTTTCAGCACAGATACGCAGTATTTT
>TRBD1|TRBV6-5|NA|TRBJ2-1
CASSPRRQGDNEQFF
TGTGCCAGCAGCCCACGCAGACAGGGGGACAATGAGCAGTTCTTC
>TRBD1|TRBV30|few|TRBJ1-1
CACVSETGGRAFF
TGTGCCTGCGTAAGCGAGACAGGGGGGCGAGCTTTCTTT
>TRBD1|TRBV7-2|NA|TRBJ2-7
CASRVTGASYEQYF
TGTGCCAGCAGGGTGACAGGGGCCTCCTACGAGCAGTACTTC
>NA|TRBV6-4|NA|TRBJ1-4
CASMNRGTNEKLFF
TGTGCCAGCATGAATAGGGGGACGAATGAAAAACTGTTTTTT
>TRBD1|TRBV18|NA|TRBJ1-4
CASSRTGALGEKLFF
TGTGCCAGCTCGCGCACAGGGGCGCTGGGGGAAAAACTGTTTTTT
>NA|TRBV28|NA|TRBJ1-1
CASSLTGGGTEAFF
TGTGCCAGCAGTTTAACGGGTGGGGGGACTGAAGCTTTCTTT
>NA|TRBV27|NA|TRBJ2-1
CASSPTIGGNSNNEQFF
TGTGCCAGCAGCCCGACGATAGGAGGGAACTCTAACAATGAGCAGTTCTTC
>TRBD1|TRBV27|NA|TRBJ2-2
CASSPPGQRYTGELFF
TGTGCCAGCAGCCCTCCGGGACAGCGATACACCGGGGAGCTGTTTTTT
>NA|TRBV19|NA|TRBJ2-1
CASSTTYNEQFF
TGTGCCAGTAGTACTACTTACAATGAGCAGTTCTTC
>NA|TRBV7-2|NA|TRBJ2-1
CASSPGGYEQFF
TGTGCCAGCAGCCCCGGGGGATATGAGCAGTTCTTC
>TRBD1|TRBV6-5|NA|TRBJ2-1
CASSTTGAEQFF
TGTGCCAGCAGTACGACAGGGGCCGAGCAGTTCTTC
>NA|TRBV2|once|TRBJ1-5
CASSKGPLASLNSNQPQHF
TGTGCCAGCAGTAAGGGGCCTTTGGCCAGTCTCAATAGCAATCAGCCCCAGCATTTT
>TRBD1|TRBV5-8|NA|TRBJ2-7
CASSRTGGFYEQYF
TGTGCCAGCAGCCGGACAGGGGGTTTCTACGAGCAGTACTTC
>TRBD2|TRBV7-2|NA|TRBJ2-1
CASSPTNSGGARNEQFF
TGTGCCAGCAGCCCTACAAACAGCGGGGGGGCAAGGAATGAGCAGTTCTTC
>TRBD2|TRBV7-2|NA|TRBJ2-1
CASSLYSGSNEQFF
TGTGCCAGCAGCTTGTATAGCGGGAGCAATGAGCAGTTCTTC
>NA|TRBV27|NA|TRBJ1-2
CASSRTENYGYTF
TGTGCCAGCAGTCGGACAGAAAACTATGGCTACACCTTC
>TRBD1|TRBV27|NA|TRBJ2-7
CASSLVWDRVASYEQYF
TGTGCCAGCAGTTTGGTATGGGACAGGGTCGCATCCTACGAGCAGTACTTC
>NA|TRBV7-8|NA|TRBJ1-1
CASTPLGAMNTEAFF
TGTGCCAGCACCCCTCTGGGGGCTATGAACACTGAAGCTTTCTTT
>NA|TRBV25-1|NA|TRBJ1-4
CASSEQGEKLFF
TGTGCCAGCAGTGAACAGGGTGAAAAACTGTTTTTT
>TRBD2|TRBV29-1|NA|TRBJ2-7
CSGALAGSYEQYF
TGCAGCGGGGCACTAGCGGGTTCCTACGAGCAGTACTTC
>NA|TRBV5-1|NA|TRBJ2-1
CASTEAGNEQFF
TGCGCCAGCACGGAAGCGGGCAATGAGCAGTTCTTC
>TRBD2|TRBV18|NA|TRBJ2-3
CASSPPMGAGGNFNTQYF
TGTGCCAGCTCACCACCGATGGGAGCGGGGGGAAACTTCAATACGCAGTATTTT
>TRBD2|TRBV11-3|NA|TRBJ2-3
CASSLGASGGNTDTQYF
TGTGCCAGCAGCTTAGGCGCTAGCGGGGGGAACACAGATACGCAGTATTTT
>NA|TRBV11-1|NA|TRBJ2-5
CANKKGETQYF
TGTGCCAATAAGAAGGGGGAGACCCAGTACTTC
>NA|TRBV19|few|TRBJ1-1
CASSIRQAGNTEAFF
TGTGCCAGTAGTATTCGACAGGCCGGGAACACTGAAGCTTTCTTT
>NA|TRBV4-2|NA|TRBJ1-5
CASSQGRDQPQHF
TGTGCCAGCAGCCAGGGTCGGGATCAGCCCCAGCATTTT
>NA|TRBV29-1|NA|TRBJ1-4
CSVVGNEKLFF
TGCAGCGTTGTGGGCAATGAAAAACTGTTTTTT
>NA|TRBV4-2|NA|TRBJ1-3
CASSQPRGGASGNTIYF
TGTGCCAGCAGCCAACCTCGCGGGGGGGCGTCTGGAAACACCATATATTTT
>NA|TRBV2|NA|TRBJ1-2
CASTWDKGNYGYTF
TGTGCCAGCACCTGGGACAAGGGGAACTATGGCTACACCTTC
>NA|TRBV7-8|NA|TRBJ2-5
CASSPRGKETQYF
TGTGCCAGCAGCCCTCGGGGGAAAGAGACCCAGTACTTC
>TRBD2|TRBV30|NA|TRBJ2-1
CAWSVQWRGGPNEQFF
TGTGCCTGGAGTGTACAATGGCGGGGGGGCCCCAATGAGCAGTTCTTC
>TRBD1|TRBV10-3|NA|TRBJ1-5
CAISIDRASNQPQHF
TGTGCCATCAGCATAGACAGGGCTAGCAATCAGCCCCAGCATTTT
>NA|TRBV15|NA|TRBJ2-6
CATSRDGVTGANVLTF
TGTGCCACCAGCAGAGACGGGGTAACGGGGGCCAACGTCCTGACTTTC
>TRBD1|TRBV7-9|NA|TRBJ1-4
CASSSTGGREKLFF
TGTGCCAGCAGCTCAACAGGGGGACGGGAAAAACTGTTTTTT
>NA|TRBV7-2|NA|TRBJ2-7
CASSFTGSGEQYF
TGTGCCAGCAGCTTTACAGGGTCGGGGGAGCAGTACTTC
>NA|TRBV5-1|once|TRBJ1-3
CASSTGSGNTIYF
TGCGCCAGCAGTACCGGGTCTGGAAACACCATATATTTT
>TRBD1|TRBV7-9|NA|TRBJ1-1
CASSSRTGQSQAFF
TGTGCCAGCAGCAGTCGGACAGGCCAGTCTCAAGCTTTCTTT
>NA|TRBV10-3|NA|TRBJ2-2
CATLGGGPTGELFF
TGTGCCACGTTAGGGGGAGGGCCAACCGGGGAGCTGTTTTTT
>TRBD2|TRBV29-1|NA|TRBJ2-7
CSVAGGKTYEQYF
TGCAGCGTTGCGGGGGGGAAAACCTACGAGCAGTACTTC
>NA|TRBV7-6|NA|TRBJ1-1
CASSLPTAGTEAFF
TGTGCCAGCAGCTTACCGACTGCGGGCACTGAAGCTTTCTTT
>NA|TRBV11-2|NA|TRBJ1-5
CASSLEAGYSNQPQHF
TGTGCCAGCAGCTTAGAGGCGGGCTATAGCAATCAGCCCCAGCATTTT
>NA|TRBV19|NA|TRBJ2-7
CASSAPGNYEQYF
TGTGCCAGTAGTGCTCCGGGGAATTACGAGCAGTACTTC